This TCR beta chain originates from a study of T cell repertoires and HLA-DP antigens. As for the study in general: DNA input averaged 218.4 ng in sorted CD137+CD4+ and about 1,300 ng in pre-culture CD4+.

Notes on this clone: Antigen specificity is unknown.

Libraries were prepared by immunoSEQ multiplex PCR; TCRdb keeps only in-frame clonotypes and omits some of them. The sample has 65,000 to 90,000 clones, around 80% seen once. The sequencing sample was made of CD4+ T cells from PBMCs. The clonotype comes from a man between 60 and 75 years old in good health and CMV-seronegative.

The CDR3 region has the DNA TGTGCCAGTAGTATAGGTTCTTTAGCGGGAGTAGTAACGCAGTTCTTC. As protein: CASSIGSLAGVVTQFF. This chain connects TRBV19 to TRBJ2-1; 9 bases are shared with TRBD2. This CDR3 comprises 16 residues. The germline V gene encodes CDR1 LNHDA and CDR2 SQIVND (reference sequence). J gave up 12 bases and V 1 base, and 13 bases lay outside the gene matches.